In its sample, the clone carrying this T cell receptor beta chain was seen once. This specimen comes from a study of T cell responses to AZD1222 COVID-19 vaccine. The study pooled second doses at about 4 or about 12 weeks. TCRdb keeps only in-frame clones here, not all; method: immunoSEQ multiplex PCR. Of approximately 77,000 clones in the sample, about 92% were seen once. The CDR3 totals 13 residues. V dropped 5 bases and J dropped 6; count of bases not matched to a gene: 7. The germline V gene has CDR1 SEHNR and CDR2 FQNEAQ (reference sequence). The source material was peripheral blood, sampled 28 days after the second AZD1222 dose. This receptor was taken from an adult who received the AZD1222 COVID-19 vaccine. The chain is built from TRBV7-9 and TRBJ2-7, with 7 bases matching TRBD2. The DNA for the CDR3 is TGTGCCAGCAGCCAAAGCGGGAAGGGCGAGCAGTACTTC. The encoded protein is CASSQSGKGEQYF.